These T cell receptor beta chains were read from a single sample in a study of metastatic and nonmetastatic thyroid tumors. TCRdb ran MiXCR on the PCR reads. The table records about 40,000 clones, about 10% of them present only once. Material: blood. Every receptor here comes from a female donor with papillary thyroid cancer or a benign thyroid nodule (not recorded which). Some clones in this sample may be carry-over from other donors' samples. Each CDR3 is given with its conserved first and last residue. The D gene is left open where the match is weak. For some rows the clone size is stated as once, few or many, or as a class when expanded; others skip it.

j_call: TRBJ1-2; clone_size: many; v_call: TRBV6-4; d_call: .; cdr3_nt: TGTGCCAGCAGTGACTCGCACAATAACTATGGCTACACCTTC; cdr3_aa: CASSDSHNNYGYTF
j_call: TRBJ2-1; clone_size: many; v_call: TRBV4-1; d_call: TRBD1; cdr3_nt: TGCGCCAGCAGCCGGGGGACAGGGGAGCTAGCGGGTTACAATGAGCAGTTCTTC; cdr3_aa: CASSRGTGELAGYNEQFF
j_call: TRBJ1-5; clone_size: many; v_call: TRBV6-1; d_call: .; cdr3_nt: TGTGCCAGCAGCAACCGGGACCCTTCGGGGAATCAGCCCCAGCATTTT; cdr3_aa: CASSNRDPSGNQPQHF
j_call: TRBJ2-5; clone_size: many; v_call: TRBV7-9; d_call: TRBD1; cdr3_nt: TGTGCCAGCAGGCTTCAGGGGGTAGAGACCCAGTACTTC; cdr3_aa: CASRLQGVETQYF
j_call: TRBJ1-1; clone_size: many; v_call: TRBV19; d_call: TRBD1; cdr3_nt: TGTGCCAGTAGTATAGGGGATCGGGACAGGGGGCCCGGCACTGAAGCTTTCTTT; cdr3_aa: CASSIGDRDRGPGTEAFF
j_call: TRBJ1-1; clone_size: many; v_call: TRBV28; d_call: TRBD1; cdr3_nt: TGTGCCAGCAGCCTACAGGGGGCACACACTGAAGCTTTCTTT; cdr3_aa: CASSLQGAHTEAFF
j_call: TRBJ2-2; clone_size: many; v_call: TRBV5-1; d_call: TRBD2; cdr3_nt: TGCGCCAGCAGCTCCTACTTAGGGCTAGCGGGAGACACCGGGGAGCTGTTTTTT; cdr3_aa: CASSSYLGLAGDTGELFF
j_call: TRBJ2-6; clone_size: .; v_call: TRBV20-1; d_call: .; cdr3_nt: TGCATTGCTCTAGGGGCATACAGTGGGGCCAACGTCCTGACTTTC; cdr3_aa: CIALGAYSGANVLTF
j_call: TRBJ2-7; clone_size: few; v_call: TRBV7-2; d_call: .; cdr3_nt: TGTGCCATCAGCTTGTTTGTCACCTCCTACGAGCAGTACTTC; cdr3_aa: CAISLFVTSYEQYF
j_call: TRBJ2-7; clone_size: .; v_call: TRBV7-2; d_call: .; cdr3_nt: TGTGCCAGCAACTTCCCCACCCAGGGCCCCGGGGAGCAGTACTTC; cdr3_aa: CASNFPTQGPGEQYF
j_call: TRBJ2-5; clone_size: many; v_call: TRBV7-2; d_call: .; cdr3_nt: TGTGCCAGCAGCTTAGTGGGGGACGGCCAAGAGACCCAGTACTTC; cdr3_aa: CASSLVGDGQETQYF
j_call: TRBJ2-2; clone_size: medium-sized; v_call: TRBV27; d_call: .; cdr3_nt: TGTGCCAGCAGTTTTTGGGGGCGGACCGGGGAGCTGTTTTTT; cdr3_aa: CASSFWGRTGELFF
j_call: TRBJ2-3; clone_size: few; v_call: TRBV3-1; d_call: TRBD1; cdr3_nt: TGTGCCAGCAGCCAAGGGGTTAGAGGGGGCCCCACAGATACGCAGTATTTT; cdr3_aa: CASSQGVRGGPTDTQYF
j_call: TRBJ1-2; clone_size: .; v_call: TRBV5-1; d_call: TRBD1; cdr3_nt: TGCGCCAGCAGCTCTCCGGGGACAGGGAACTATGGCTACACCTTC; cdr3_aa: CASSSPGTGNYGYTF
j_call: TRBJ2-7; clone_size: many; v_call: TRBV29-1; d_call: TRBD1; cdr3_nt: TGCAGCGTTGTTGACAGGGGGGGGTACGAGCAGTACTTC; cdr3_aa: CSVVDRGGYEQYF
j_call: TRBJ2-3; clone_size: many; v_call: TRBV2; d_call: .; cdr3_nt: TGTGCCAGCAGTTGGCAGGGTAGCACAGATACGCAGTATTTT; cdr3_aa: CASSWQGSTDTQYF
j_call: TRBJ2-2; clone_size: many; v_call: TRBV20-1; d_call: .; cdr3_nt: TGCAGTGCTAGATCTAGCGAGCAGAACACCGGGGAGCTGTTTTTT; cdr3_aa: CSARSSEQNTGELFF
j_call: TRBJ1-5; clone_size: many; v_call: TRBV20-1; d_call: .; cdr3_nt: TGCAGTGCTAGAGCGGGAAACCCTAGCAATCAGCCCCAGCATTTT; cdr3_aa: CSARAGNPSNQPQHF
j_call: TRBJ1-5; clone_size: many; v_call: TRBV6-1; d_call: TRBD1; cdr3_nt: TGTGCCAGCAGTTCCACAGGGGACCATAGCAATCAGCCCCAGCATTTT; cdr3_aa: CASSSTGDHSNQPQHF
j_call: TRBJ2-3; clone_size: many; v_call: TRBV3-1; d_call: .; cdr3_nt: TGTGCCAGCAGCCAATTACCCCAAGCCACAGATACGCAGTATTTT; cdr3_aa: CASSQLPQATDTQYF
j_call: TRBJ1-4; clone_size: many; v_call: TRBV6-1; d_call: .; cdr3_nt: TGTGCCAGCACCGGGGGAGGGCGGGGTGAAAAACTGTTTTTT; cdr3_aa: CASTGGGRGEKLFF
j_call: TRBJ2-7; clone_size: .; v_call: TRBV11-1; d_call: TRBD2; cdr3_nt: TGTGCCAGCAGCCCCACGGTAGTACTAGCGGGAAGACACGAGCAGTACTTC; cdr3_aa: CASSPTVVLAGRHEQYF
j_call: TRBJ1-2; clone_size: many; v_call: TRBV7-8; d_call: TRBD1; cdr3_nt: TGTGCCAGCAGCTCCCGGGACAGATATGGCTACACCTTC; cdr3_aa: CASSSRDRYGYTF
j_call: TRBJ1-2; clone_size: few; v_call: TRBV5-5; d_call: .; cdr3_nt: TGTGCCAGCATCCTGACGGGGACATCAACACCGACCTTC; cdr3_aa: CASILTGTSTPTF
j_call: TRBJ2-5; clone_size: .; v_call: TRBV7-2; d_call: TRBD2; cdr3_nt: TGTGCCAGCAGCTTAACTAGCGGGAGAAGGGAGACCCAGTACTTC; cdr3_aa: CASSLTSGRRETQYF
j_call: TRBJ2-7; clone_size: many; v_call: TRBV20-1; d_call: .; cdr3_nt: TGCAGTGCTGTGATCAGAAGGGGGAGGGCCTACGAGCAGTACTTC; cdr3_aa: CSAVIRRGRAYEQYF
j_call: TRBJ2-5; clone_size: many; v_call: TRBV9; d_call: .; cdr3_nt: TGTGCCAGCAGCGTAGATCTGGGGGAGACCCAGTACTTC; cdr3_aa: CASSVDLGETQYF
j_call: TRBJ1-6; clone_size: many; v_call: TRBV3-1; d_call: .; cdr3_nt: TGTGCCAGCAGCCAACAACGGGGGGATTCACCCCTCCACTTT; cdr3_aa: CASSQQRGDSPLHF
j_call: TRBJ2-2; clone_size: many; v_call: TRBV9; d_call: TRBD2; cdr3_nt: TGTGCCAGCAGCCCCTCGGGACTAGTTGGCGGGGAGCTGTTTTTT; cdr3_aa: CASSPSGLVGGELFF
j_call: TRBJ2-2; clone_size: many; v_call: TRBV2; d_call: .; cdr3_nt: TGTGCCAGCAGACCGCTGTCAGGACGGACCGGGGAGCTGTTTTTT; cdr3_aa: CASRPLSGRTGELFF
j_call: TRBJ2-1; clone_size: many; v_call: TRBV7-9; d_call: .; cdr3_nt: TGTGCCAGCAGCCCCGAAGGGTACAATGAGCAGTTCTTC; cdr3_aa: CASSPEGYNEQFF
j_call: TRBJ2-1; clone_size: many; v_call: TRBV9; d_call: .; cdr3_nt: TGTGCCAGCAGCCTTAGGGGGAGGGACAATGAGCAGTTCTTC; cdr3_aa: CASSLRGRDNEQFF
j_call: TRBJ1-2; clone_size: many; v_call: TRBV6-1; d_call: .; cdr3_nt: TGTGCCAGCAGTCCCCGACGTTTAGGGGGGCATGGCTACACCTTC; cdr3_aa: CASSPRRLGGHGYTF
j_call: TRBJ2-3; clone_size: many; v_call: TRBV12-3/TRBV12-4; d_call: TRBD2; cdr3_nt: TGTGCCAGCACCTTAGGACTAGCACGCACAGATACGCAGTATTTT; cdr3_aa: CASTLGLARTDTQYF
j_call: TRBJ1-2; clone_size: many; v_call: TRBV5-1; d_call: TRBD1; cdr3_nt: TGCGCCAGCAGGCCCGGGACAGGGGAATTTGGCTACACCTTC; cdr3_aa: CASRPGTGEFGYTF
j_call: TRBJ2-3; clone_size: many; v_call: TRBV11-1; d_call: TRBD2; cdr3_nt: TGTGCCAGCAGCTTAGGGCCGGGACTAGCGGCCACAGATACGCAGTATTTT; cdr3_aa: CASSLGPGLAATDTQYF